This T cell receptor (beta chain) was recovered during a study of cytomegalovirus exposure and HLA in healthy donors. Study background: Sequencing of some 190 million T cells in an earlier analysis found around 120 million unique TCR beta sequences.

CDR1 and CDR2 (germline): MNHEY, SMNVEV (reference sequence). The CDR3 extends over 15 amino acids. Trimming removed 1 base from V and 4 bases from J, with 14 bases in between. The primer mix had 60 Vbeta and 13 Jbeta primers. The assay was immunoSEQ multiplex PCR, and TCRdb's table has in-frame clones only and misses some. The sample holds over 75,000 clones, roughly 84% seen once. The chain is built from TRBV27 and TRBJ2-7, with D perhaps TRBD2 (7 bases). This TCR came from a woman in her fifties or sixties in good health and CMV-seronegative. The source material was PBMCs. DNA of the CDR3: TGTGCCAGCAGTTTATTTGGTGGGAGGGGGTACGAGCAGTACTTC. Protein: CASSLFGGRGYEQYF.